A selection of T cell receptor beta chains follows, all from one sample in a study of cytomegalovirus exposure and HLA in healthy donors. Some clones are missing from TCRdb's copy, which holds only in-frame ones; the method was immunoSEQ multiplex PCR. The sample records 95,000 to 100,000 clones, roughly 80% being singletons. The sample was PBMCs. The receptors stem from a man aged 35 to 55 in good health and CMV-seronegative. CDR3s include the opening cysteine and the closing phenylalanine or tryptophan. A D gene is named only where the DNA matches it firmly. The size field is filled for only some rows; it gives once, few, many or a size class.

TRBJ2-7 | TRBV18 | TRBD1 | . | TGTGCCAGCTCACCAGGGACAGGGAACTACGAGCAGTACTTC | CASSPGTGNYEQYF
TRBJ2-1 | TRBV9 | TRBD1 | . | TGTGCCAGCACGCCCCGACAGGGGGCCTACAATGAGCAGTTCTTC | CASTPRQGAYNEQFF
TRBJ1-2 | TRBV6-1 | TRBD1 | . | TGTGCCAGCAGCGGAACGGGACAGGGGGCCTATGGCTACACCTTC | CASSGTGQGAYGYTF
TRBJ2-7 | TRBV11-2 | . | . | TGTGCCAGCAGCTTAGACACAGGGCCCTACGAGCAGTACTTC | CASSLDTGPYEQYF
TRBJ2-7 | TRBV30 | . | . | TGTGCCTGGAATTCAGGATTCTACGAGCAGTACTTC | CAWNSGFYEQYF
TRBJ2-1 | TRBV18 | . | . | TGTGCCAGCTCACCGGGCGCTAGCCTCAATGAGCAGTTCTTC | CASSPGASLNEQFF
TRBJ2-5 | TRBV7-2 | . | . | TGTGCCAGCAGCTTAGAACGGGGGGAGACCCAGTACTTC | CASSLERGETQYF
TRBJ2-3 | TRBV10-3 | . | . | TGTGCCATCAGCAGGGGTGAAGCAGATACGCAGTATTTT | CAISRGEADTQYF
TRBJ2-5 | TRBV11-1 | . | . | TGTGCCAGCAGCTCCCCCGCGGGGACCCAGTACTTC | CASSSPAGTQYF
TRBJ2-7 | TRBV5-1 | TRBD2 | . | TGCGCCAGCAGCCCCACTAGCGGGATCGACGAGCAGTACTTC | CASSPTSGIDEQYF
TRBJ1-1 | TRBV12-5 | TRBD1 | . | TGTGCTAGTGGGTCAGGGGGGATGAACACTGAAGCTTTCTTT | CASGSGGMNTEAFF
TRBJ1-4 | TRBV28 | . | . | TGTGCCAGCAGTCCACAGGGAACTAATGAAAAACTGTTTTTT | CASSPQGTNEKLFF
TRBJ1-5 | TRBV30 | TRBD1 | . | TGTGCCTGGAGTCACAGGGGATATCAGCCCCAGCATTTT | CAWSHRGYQPQHF
TRBJ1-5 | TRBV6-1 | . | . | TGTGCCAGCAGTGAGGACAGATCGTGGGGCAATCAGCCCCAGCATTTT | CASSEDRSWGNQPQHF
TRBJ1-1 | TRBV11-2 | . | few | TGTGCCAGCAGCCAAACTTCGGAGGGCACTGAAGCTTTCTTT | CASSQTSEGTEAFF
TRBJ2-5 | TRBV19 | TRBD1 | . | TGTGCCAGTAGTATAGGCGCCAGGGGGCGTTCACGGGTCCACCAAGAGACCCAGTACTTC | CASSIGARGRSRVHQETQYF